These 18 T cell receptor beta chains share one sample of origin, sequenced in a study of cytomegalovirus exposure and HLA in healthy donors. Primers included in the PCR were 60 Vbeta and 13 Jbeta primers. Assay used: immunoSEQ multiplex PCR; TCRdb lists only in-frame clones, some missing. The repertoire holds 120,000 to 150,000 clones, with 64% as singletons. Input material: PBMCs. The receptors derive from a woman under 40 in good health and CMV-seropositive.

The rearrangement links TRBV5-5 to TRBJ1-6; 11 nucleotides match TRBD1. V gave up 2 bases and J gave up 9 bases; unmatched junction bases: 7. This CDR3 is 16 amino acids long. Germline assignment: CDR1 SGHKS and CDR2 YYEKEE (reference sequence). In nucleotides, the CDR3 is TGTGCCAGCAGCTTTACTCCGGGACAGGGGGTTTCACCCCTCCACTTT. Its protein is CASSFTPGQGVSPLHF.

This clone was observed a handful of times. The chain combines TRBV5-5 with TRBJ1-5, with D possibly TRBD1 on 6 matching bases. In germline, CDR1 is SGHKS, CDR2 YYEKEE (reference sequence). The V and J ends lost 4 bases and 5 bases respectively, with 16 bases between them. The CDR3 sequence is 15 residues long. The CDR3 is CASSLTDSTYQPQHF. CDR3 nucleotides: TGTGCCAGCAGCCTAACGGACAGCACCTATCAGCCCCAGCATTTT.

V gene TRBV18 combines with J gene TRBJ2-7; D remains unclear. The germline gives CDR1 KGHSH, CDR2 LQKENI. V lost 2 bases to trimming and J lost 0 bases, with 17 bases between them. This CDR3 contains 17 residues. CDR3 loop: CASSPTSAASDSYEQYF. The CDR3 nucleotides are TGTGCCAGCTCACCAACGAGCGCAGCATCCGACTCCTACGAGCAGTACTTC.

The gene calls are TRBV5-1 and TRBJ1-1; the match to TRBD1 covers 10 bases. Unmatched junction bases numbered 4, after V lost 3 bases and J lost 5 bases. Germline CDR1 reads SGHRS; CDR2 reads YFSETQ. There are 14 residues in the CDR3. The DNA of the CDR3 is TGCGCCAGCAGCTGGACAGGGGGAAATACTGAAGCTTTCTTT. Protein sequence: CASSWTGGNTEAFF.

The chain employs TRBV6-1 and TRBJ1-1; D possibly corresponds to TRBD1 (6 bases). The CDR3 covers 13 residues. Per the germline V gene, CDR1 is MNHNS and CDR2 is SASEGT. The V gene lost 7 bases and the J gene lost 4 bases, with 13 bases spanning the gap. CDR3 coding DNA: TGTGCCAGCACTGTAACAGGGACCACTGAAGCTTTCTTT. It translates to CASTVTGTTEAFF.

The chain has TRBV10-3 and TRBJ2-7; 8 bases match TRBD2. CDR3 size: 15 residues. Trimming took 2 bases from V and 2 from J; bases not matched to a gene: 5. The germline CDR1 and CDR2 sequences are ENHRY and SYGVKD. The CDR3 DNA reads TGTGCCATCAGTGAGGGCCAGCGGGGGACCTACGAGCAGTACTTC. Its protein product is CAISEGQRGTYEQYF.

V is TRBV10-3 and J is TRBJ1-1; possible D gene TRBD1, 6 bases. Germline assignment: CDR1 ENHRY and CDR2 SYGVKD. V lost 6 bases, J lost 0 bases, and 11 bases lay in between. The CDR3 totals 14 residues. The CDR3 nucleotides read TGTGCCATCAGAGCAGGGGAAATGAACACTGAAGCTTTCTTT. Encoded protein: CAIRAGEMNTEAFF.

This clone was picked up one time. J is TRBJ2-5 and V is TRBV5-1, with 7 bases identical to TRBD1. Germline assignment: CDR1 SGHRS and CDR2 YFSETQ. Trimming at V came to 3 bases and at J to 5 bases, leaving 13 bases not matched to a gene. The CDR3 contains 16 residues. CDR3 amino acids: CASSSQPSTGVETQYF. The CDR3 nucleotides are TGCGCCAGCAGCTCCCAGCCTAGTACAGGGGTCGAGACCCAGTACTTC.

This clone was counted only a few times. CDR3 sequence: CASSEIGPDTQYF. As DNA, the CDR3 is TGCGCCAGCAGTGAGATTGGCCCAGATACGCAGTATTTT. This chain connects TRBV10-1 to TRBJ2-3; D is undetermined. The V end was cut by 2 bases, the J end by 4 bases, with 7 bases between. The CDR3 sequence is 13 residues long. Germline lookup yields CDR1 WNHNN and CDR2 SYGVQD (reference sequence).

This chain links TRBV28 with TRBJ2-7; no reliable D call. CDR3 length equals 12 residues. Trimming took 3 bases from V and 4 from J, leaving 7 bases between them. Per the germline V gene, CDR1 is MDHEN and CDR2 is SYDVKM. The CDR3 loop is CASSLTRYEQYF. CDR3 bases: TGTGCCAGCAGTTTGACAAGGTACGAGCAGTACTTC.

The gene calls are TRBV21-1 and TRBJ2-7; the D call TRBD2 from the table was never checked on the DNA. TRBV21-1 has pseudogene status. CDR3 length: 14 residues. CDR3 DNA: TGTGCCAGCAGCAAAGTTACCCTAGCGGAGGGGCAGTACTTC. Residues: CASSKVTLAEGQYF.

This clone came up a few times. The chain carries TRBV9 and TRBJ2-7; the match to TRBD2 covers 11 bases. Germline V gene sequence: CDR1 SGDLS, CDR2 YYNGEE. This CDR3 spans 15 amino acids. Trimming at V came to 4 bases and at J to 5 bases, leaving 8 bases not matched to a gene. The CDR3 protein is CASSPRTSGYHEQYF. The CDR3 nucleotides are TGTGCCAGCAGCCCCAGGACTAGCGGGTATCACGAGCAGTACTTC.

This sequence joins TRBV5-1 and TRBJ1-2; 10 bases are a match to TRBD1. The CDR3 loop spans 15 amino acids. The germline CDR1 and CDR2 sequences are SGHRS and YFSETQ. V shed 5 bases, J shed 1 base, and the junction held 5 bases outside the gene matches. The CDR3 here is CASREGQGNNYGYTF. CDR3 nucleotide sequence: TGCGCCAGCAGAGAGGGACAGGGGAATAACTATGGCTACACCTTC.

The chain couples TRBV6-1 to TRBJ1-2; no reliable D call. CDR3 size: 12 residues. Per germline, CDR1 MNHNS and CDR2 SASEGT. V was shortened by 3 bases and J by 1 base, with 3 bases between the two germline ends. CDR3 sequence (DNA): TGTGCCAGCAGTGACTATAACTATGGCTACACCTTC. Translation gives CASSDYNYGYTF.

This clone was recorded a few times. CDR3 residues: CSVERQGTDTQYF. In DNA, the CDR3 is TGCAGCGTTGAACGGCAGGGTACAGATACGCAGTATTTT. The genes are TRBV29-1 and TRBJ2-3, with a tentative D call TRBD1 (5 bases). Germline values: CDR1 SQVTM, CDR2 ANQGSEA. The V end lost 2 bases, the J end lost 3 bases, and 9 bases lay between the germline ends. This CDR3 has 13 residues.

The chain links TRBV6-5 to TRBJ1-4, with TRBD1 as a possible D gene (6 bases). This CDR3 comprises 15 residues. The germline CDR1 and CDR2 sequences are MNHEY and SVGAGI. The V end lost 3 bases, the J end lost 8 bases, and 16 bases lay between the germline ends. The CDR3 here is CASSYGAGVREKLFF. The CDR3 region has the DNA TGTGCCAGCAGTTATGGGGCAGGGGTCAGGGAAAAACTGTTTTTT.

This clone was counted only a few times. The chain combines TRBV10-3 with TRBJ2-7; 11 bases agree with TRBD1. Germline trimming cut 2 bases from V and 6 bases from J; bases unmatched to any gene: 6. The CDR3 length is 15 residues. The germline gives CDR1 ENHRY, CDR2 SYGVKD. The CDR3 loop reads CAISEGTGGGSEQYF. CDR3 nucleotide sequence: TGTGCCATCAGTGAGGGGACAGGGGGGGGAAGCGAGCAGTACTTC.

This clone was counted a few times. The DNA of the CDR3 is TGTGCCACCAGCAGAGACGCGAAATCCTACGAGCAGTACTTC. This codes for CATSRDAKSYEQYF. The chain links TRBV15 to TRBJ2-7; D is uncertain. With 0 bases removed from V and 1 base from J, the gap between germline ends came to 7 bases. Looked up from germline, CDR1 is LNHNV and CDR2 is YYDKDF (reference sequence). The CDR3 runs to 14 residues.